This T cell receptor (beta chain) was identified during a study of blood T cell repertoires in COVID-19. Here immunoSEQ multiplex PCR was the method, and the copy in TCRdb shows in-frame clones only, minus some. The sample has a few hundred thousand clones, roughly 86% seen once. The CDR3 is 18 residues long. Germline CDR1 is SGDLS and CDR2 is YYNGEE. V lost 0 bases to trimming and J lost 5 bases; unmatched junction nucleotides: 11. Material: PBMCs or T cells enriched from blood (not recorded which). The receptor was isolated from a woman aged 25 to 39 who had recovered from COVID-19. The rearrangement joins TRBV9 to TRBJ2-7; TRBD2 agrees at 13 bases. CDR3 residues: CASSVAGLAGVSGHEQYF. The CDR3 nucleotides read TGTGCCAGCAGCGTAGCCGGACTAGCGGGAGTTTCTGGGCACGAGCAGTACTTC.